This T cell receptor (beta chain) was captured by sequencing in a study of T cell repertoires in aging, cancer and after chemotherapy. Study-wide background: Six age groups, ranging from 30 or younger to 70 or older, included the donors. Overall study results and limits: Untreated cancer patients had significantly lower blood TCR diversity than age-matched healthy donors.

Multiplex touch-down PCR with TRB-A/B primers amplified rearranged V-D-J TRB sequences. A single record per CDR3 protein comes from TCRdb applying MiXCR to the multiplex PCR reads. The table shows about 9,000 distinct CDR3 sequences, with less than 25% occurring only once. Amplification of TCR beta used genomic DNA extracted from peripheral blood. This CDR3 spans 14 amino acids. V was clipped by 5 bases and J by 3 bases, with 10 bases between them. Germline V lookup: CDR1 MNHEY, CDR2 SVGAGI. By share of the sample, this clonotype is medium-sized (0.01 to 0.1%). Its antigen is undetermined. Sequenced material: blood. The origin of this receptor is a human donor with a blood cancer. The donor label of this sample is uncertain. The rearrangement joins TRBV6-5 to TRBJ2-2; D unclear. The CDR3 DNA reads TGTGCCAGCAGTCCAACACCCCACACCGGGGAGCTGTTTTTT. Its protein is CASSPTPHTGELFF.